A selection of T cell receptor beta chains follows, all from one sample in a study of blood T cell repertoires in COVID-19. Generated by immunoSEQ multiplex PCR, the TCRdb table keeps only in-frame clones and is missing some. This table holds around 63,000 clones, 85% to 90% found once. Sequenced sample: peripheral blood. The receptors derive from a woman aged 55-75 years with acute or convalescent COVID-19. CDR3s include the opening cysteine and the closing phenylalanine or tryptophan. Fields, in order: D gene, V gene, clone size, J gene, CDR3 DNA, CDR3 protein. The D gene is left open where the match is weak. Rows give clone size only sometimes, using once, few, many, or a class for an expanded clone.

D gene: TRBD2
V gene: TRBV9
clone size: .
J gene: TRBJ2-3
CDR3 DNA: TGTGCCAGCAGCGTATCAGCGGGAGGGCCCTCAGATACGCAGTATTTT
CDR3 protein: CASSVSAGGPSDTQYF

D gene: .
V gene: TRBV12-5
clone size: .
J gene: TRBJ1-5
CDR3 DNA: TGTGCTAGTGGTTTGGTTTCGTGGGGGCACAATCAGCCCCAGCATTTT
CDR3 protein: CASGLVSWGHNQPQHF

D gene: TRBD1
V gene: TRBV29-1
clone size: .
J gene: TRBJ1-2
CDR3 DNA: TGCAGCGTTTCACAGGGGGCTAAATCTTCTGGTGGCTACACCTTC
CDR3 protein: CSVSQGAKSSGGYTF

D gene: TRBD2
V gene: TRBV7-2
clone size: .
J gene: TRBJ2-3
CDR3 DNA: TGTGCCAGCAGCCAGGGACTAGCGGGAGGCAACACAGATACGCAGTATTTT
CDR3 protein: CASSQGLAGGNTDTQYF

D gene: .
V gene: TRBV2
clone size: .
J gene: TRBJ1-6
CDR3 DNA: TGTGCCATTAAGCAACCCTATAATTCACCCCTCCACTTT
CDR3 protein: CAIKQPYNSPLHF

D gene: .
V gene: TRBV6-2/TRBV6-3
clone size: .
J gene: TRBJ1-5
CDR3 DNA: TGTGCCAGCAGTTACTCGAGAGGGGGGCCCCAGCATTTT
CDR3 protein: CASSYSRGGPQHF

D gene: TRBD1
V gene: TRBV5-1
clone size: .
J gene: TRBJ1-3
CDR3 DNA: TGCGCCATCTCCTCTTCGGACACTAGGACAGGGGAGGTGCAAGGAAACACCATATATTTT
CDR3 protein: CAISSSDTRTGEVQGNTIYF

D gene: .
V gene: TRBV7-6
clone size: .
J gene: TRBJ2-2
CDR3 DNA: TGTGCCAGCAGCCCCGTGGGGGGTTTGAACACCGGGGAGCTGTTTTTT
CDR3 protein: CASSPVGGLNTGELFF

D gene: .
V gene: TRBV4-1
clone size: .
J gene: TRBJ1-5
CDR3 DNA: TGCGCCAGCAGCCAAGTACACCTGAGCAATCAGCCCCAGCATTTT
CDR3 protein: CASSQVHLSNQPQHF

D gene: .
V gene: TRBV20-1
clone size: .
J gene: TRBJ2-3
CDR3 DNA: TGCAGTGCTAGTGGTAATCGAGGGGATACGCAGTATTTT
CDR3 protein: CSASGNRGDTQYF

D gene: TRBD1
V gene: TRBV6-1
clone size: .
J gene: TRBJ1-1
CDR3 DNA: TGTGCCAGCAGTGAGTACAGGGGGGTAACTGAAGCTTTCTTT
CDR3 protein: CASSEYRGVTEAFF

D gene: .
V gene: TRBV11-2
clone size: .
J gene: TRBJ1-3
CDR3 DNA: TGTGCCAGCAGCGGGGGGGCGAGCTCTGGAAACACCATATATTTT
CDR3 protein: CASSGGASSGNTIYF

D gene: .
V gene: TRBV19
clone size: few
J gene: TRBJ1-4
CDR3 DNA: TGTGCCAGTAGAAGTGGAGCAACTAATGAAAAACTGTTTTTT
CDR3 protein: CASRSGATNEKLFF

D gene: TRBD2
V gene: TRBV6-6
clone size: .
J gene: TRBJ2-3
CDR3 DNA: TGTGCCAGCAGTTACTCGCCGGGACTAGCGGGAGGGGCGCAGTATTTT
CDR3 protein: CASSYSPGLAGGAQYF

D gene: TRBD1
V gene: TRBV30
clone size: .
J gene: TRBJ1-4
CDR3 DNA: TGTGCCTGGAGTGCCCTTGGACAGGGGCTTGGTAAGGGTGAAAAACTGTTTTTT
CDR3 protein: CAWSALGQGLGKGEKLFF

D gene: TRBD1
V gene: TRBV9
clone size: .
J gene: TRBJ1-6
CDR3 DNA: TGTGCCAGCAGCAAAGGCCCGGGACAGTATAATTCACCCCTCCACTTT
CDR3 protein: CASSKGPGQYNSPLHF

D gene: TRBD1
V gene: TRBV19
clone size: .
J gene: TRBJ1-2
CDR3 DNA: TGTGCCAGTAGTATAGCCCCGGACAGGGCCTATGGCTACACCTTC
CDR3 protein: CASSIAPDRAYGYTF

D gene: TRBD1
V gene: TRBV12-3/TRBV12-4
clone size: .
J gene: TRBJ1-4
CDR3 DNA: TGTGCCAGCACAGGTGAACAGGGGAGAAGACTGTTTTTT
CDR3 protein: CASTGEQGRRLFF

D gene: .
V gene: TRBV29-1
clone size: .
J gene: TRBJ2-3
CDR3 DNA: TGCAGCGTTGTTCAGGGTACAGATACGCAGTATTTT
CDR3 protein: CSVVQGTDTQYF

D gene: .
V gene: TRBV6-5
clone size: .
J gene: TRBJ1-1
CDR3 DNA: TGTGCCAGCAGCGTTAATATCGGACAGAACACTGAAGCTTTCTTT
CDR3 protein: CASSVNIGQNTEAFF

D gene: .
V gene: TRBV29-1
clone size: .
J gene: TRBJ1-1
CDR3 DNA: TGCAGCTTCCGGGAGGCAGGGTGGCCGGAGACTGAAGCTTTCTTT
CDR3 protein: CSFREAGWPETEAFF

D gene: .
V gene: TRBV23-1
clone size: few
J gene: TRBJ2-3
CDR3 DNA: TGCGCCAGCAGTCGTTTTCATATCGCTTGGGCCAGAAGAAAAACAGATACGCAGTATTTT
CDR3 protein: CASSRFHIAWARRKTDTQYF

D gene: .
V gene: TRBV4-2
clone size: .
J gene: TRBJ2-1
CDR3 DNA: TGTGCCAGCAGCCCGCACGGGACAGAGGGGCGGGGGGCGCGGAATGAGCAGTTCTTC
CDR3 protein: CASSPHGTEGRGARNEQFF

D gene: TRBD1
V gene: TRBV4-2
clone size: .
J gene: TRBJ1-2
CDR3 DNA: TGTGCCAGCAGCCACGACAGGGGGAACAACTATGGCTACACCTTC
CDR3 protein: CASSHDRGNNYGYTF

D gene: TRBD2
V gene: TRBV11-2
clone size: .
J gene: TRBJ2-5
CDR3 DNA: TGTGCCAGCAGCTTTAGCGGGATGCGAGAGACCCAGTACTTC
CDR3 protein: CASSFSGMRETQYF

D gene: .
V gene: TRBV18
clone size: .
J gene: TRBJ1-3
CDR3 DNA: TGTGCCAGCTCCCAGGGGCGTATTGGAAACACCATATATTTT
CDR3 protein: CASSQGRIGNTIYF

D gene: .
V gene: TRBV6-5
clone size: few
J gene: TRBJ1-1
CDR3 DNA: TGTGCCAGCAGGAACTGGTTGATAGACACTGAAGCTTTCTTT
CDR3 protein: CASRNWLIDTEAFF

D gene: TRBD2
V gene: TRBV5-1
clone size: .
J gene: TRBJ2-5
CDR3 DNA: TGCGCCAGCAGCTTGACGCCGGGACTAGCGGGAAGAGAGACCCAGTACTTC
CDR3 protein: CASSLTPGLAGRETQYF

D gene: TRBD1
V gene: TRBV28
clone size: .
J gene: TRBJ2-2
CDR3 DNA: TGTGCCAGCAGTTGGGCAGGGGGCACCGGGGAGCTGTTTTTT
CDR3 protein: CASSWAGGTGELFF

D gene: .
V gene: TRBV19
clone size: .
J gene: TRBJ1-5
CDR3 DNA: TGTGCCAGTAGTATGAGGAATCAGCCCCAGCATTTT
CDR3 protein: CASSMRNQPQHF

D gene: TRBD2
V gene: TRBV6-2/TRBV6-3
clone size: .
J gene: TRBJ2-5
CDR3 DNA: TGTGCCAGCAGCGACTGGATGGGACTAGCGGGAGGTGCCCAGTACTTC
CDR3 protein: CASSDWMGLAGGAQYF

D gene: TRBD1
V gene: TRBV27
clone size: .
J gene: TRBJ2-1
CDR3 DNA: TGTGCCAGCAGTTTGGGGACAGGGTCTCCCAAAACGTACAATGAGCAGTTCTTC
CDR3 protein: CASSLGTGSPKTYNEQFF

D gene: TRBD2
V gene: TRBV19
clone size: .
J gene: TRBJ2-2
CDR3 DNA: TGTGCCAGTAGTAAATACACTAGCGGGGCGAACACCGGGGAGCTGTTTTTT
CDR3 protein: CASSKYTSGANTGELFF

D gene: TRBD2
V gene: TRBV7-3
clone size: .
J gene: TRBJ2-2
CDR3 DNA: TGTGCCAGCAGCTTAACAGGGACTAGCGGGAACACCGGGGAGCTGTTTTTT
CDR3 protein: CASSLTGTSGNTGELFF

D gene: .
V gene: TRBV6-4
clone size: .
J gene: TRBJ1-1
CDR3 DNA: TGTGCCAGCCGATGGCGGGGGAACACTGAAGCTTTCTTT
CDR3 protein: CASRWRGNTEAFF

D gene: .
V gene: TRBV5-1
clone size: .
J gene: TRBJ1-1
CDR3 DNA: TGCGCCAGCAGCTTGAAGCCGAACACTGAAGCTTTCTTT
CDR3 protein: CASSLKPNTEAFF

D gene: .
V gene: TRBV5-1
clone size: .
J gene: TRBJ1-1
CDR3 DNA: TGCGCCAGCAGCTTGGTAACAGCCTCTGAAGCTTTCTTT
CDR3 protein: CASSLVTASEAFF

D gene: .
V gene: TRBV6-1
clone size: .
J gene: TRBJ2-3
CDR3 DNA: TGTGCCAGCAGTTCCGCGGGGGCCGACACAGATACGCAGTATTTT
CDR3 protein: CASSSAGADTDTQYF

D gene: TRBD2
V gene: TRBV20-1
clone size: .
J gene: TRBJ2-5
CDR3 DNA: TGCAGTGCTAGTCGGGGTAGCGGGGGCCAAGAGACCCAGTACTTC
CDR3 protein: CSASRGSGGQETQYF

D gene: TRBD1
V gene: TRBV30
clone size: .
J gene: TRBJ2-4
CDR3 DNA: TGTGCCAGCAGGGGGCTAGCCAAAAACATTCAGTACTTC
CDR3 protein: CASRGLAKNIQYF

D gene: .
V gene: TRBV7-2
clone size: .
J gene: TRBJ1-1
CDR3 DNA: TGTGCCAGCAGGCAAGCACAGGGTGTGGGCACTGAAGCTTTCTTT
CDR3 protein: CASRQAQGVGTEAFF

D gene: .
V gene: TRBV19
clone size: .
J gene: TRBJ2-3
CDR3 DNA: TGTGCCAGTAGTGAGACAGGCACAGATACGCAGTATTTT
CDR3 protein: CASSETGTDTQYF

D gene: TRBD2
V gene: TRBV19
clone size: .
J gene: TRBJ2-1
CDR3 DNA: TGTGCCAGTAGTATGGTCGGGACTAGCGGAAATGAGCAGTTCTTC
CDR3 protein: CASSMVGTSGNEQFF

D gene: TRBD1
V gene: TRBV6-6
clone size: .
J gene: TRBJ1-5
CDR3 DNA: TGTGCCAGCAGTCCGGGTCCGGGACAGAAAGGCGGCAATCAGCCCCAGCATTTT
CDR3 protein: CASSPGPGQKGGNQPQHF

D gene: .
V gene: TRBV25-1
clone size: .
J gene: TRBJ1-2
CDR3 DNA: TGTGCCAGCAGTGAATCCGGGGACTTCTATGGCTACACCTTC
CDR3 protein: CASSESGDFYGYTF

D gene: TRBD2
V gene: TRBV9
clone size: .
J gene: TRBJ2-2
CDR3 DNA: TGTGCCAGCAGCGTAGGGACTAGCGGGAGGAACGGGGAGCTGTTTTTT
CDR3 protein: CASSVGTSGRNGELFF

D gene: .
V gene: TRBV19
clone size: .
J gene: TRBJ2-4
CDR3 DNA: TGTGCCAGTAGTATAGACCCAGGGAACGACATTCAGTACTTC
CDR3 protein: CASSIDPGNDIQYF

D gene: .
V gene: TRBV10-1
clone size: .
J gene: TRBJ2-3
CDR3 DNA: TGCGCCAGCAGTGACCCTTTCACAGATACGCAGTATTTT
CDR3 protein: CASSDPFTDTQYF

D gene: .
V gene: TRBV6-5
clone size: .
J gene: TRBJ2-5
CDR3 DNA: TGTGCCAGCAGGGTCGAGGAGACCCAGTACTTC
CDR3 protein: CASRVEETQYF

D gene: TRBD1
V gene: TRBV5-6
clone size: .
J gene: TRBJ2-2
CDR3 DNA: TGTGCCAGCAGGCCGACAGGGAAGAACACCGGGGAGCTGTTTTTT
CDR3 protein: CASRPTGKNTGELFF

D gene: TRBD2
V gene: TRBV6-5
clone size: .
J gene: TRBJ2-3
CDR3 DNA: TGTGCCAGCAGTTCCCCCCGCGGGGGGGTTTCAGATACGCAGTATTTT
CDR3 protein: CASSSPRGGVSDTQYF

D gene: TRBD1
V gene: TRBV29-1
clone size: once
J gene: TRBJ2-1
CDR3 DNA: TGCAGCGTTAAGGTTAGACAGGGAACCTACAATGAGCAGTTCTTC
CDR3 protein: CSVKVRQGTYNEQFF

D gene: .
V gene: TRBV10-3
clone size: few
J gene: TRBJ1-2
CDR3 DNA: TGTGCCATCAGTGACCCCACGGGGGGTAATGGCTACACCTTC
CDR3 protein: CAISDPTGGNGYTF

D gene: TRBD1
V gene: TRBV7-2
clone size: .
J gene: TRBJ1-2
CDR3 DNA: TGTGCCAGCAGCTTAGTAGGGACAGGGGGGGACGATGGCTACACCTTC
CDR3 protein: CASSLVGTGGDDGYTF